This entry lists 25 T cell receptor beta chains sequenced from one sample in a study of T cells in Graves' hyperthyroidism and ophthalmopathy. The CDR3 regions of TCR beta were amplified from RNA transcripts. Primed by the HTBI set, a first-round RT-PCR was run on the TCR CDR3. TCRdb passed the multiplex PCR reads through MiXCR, listing each CDR3 protein once. The sample has 400,000 to 550,000 distinct CDR3 sequences, 13% to 15% seen once. The material sequenced was blood. These receptors came from a woman in her late teens or twenties with Graves' hyperthyroidism.

This clonotype was picked up a small number of times. J is TRBJ2-3 and V is TRBV20-1, with 14 bases aligning to TRBD2. The germline gives CDR1 DFQATT, CDR2 SNEGSKA (reference sequence). The length of the CDR3 is 15 residues. V lost 6 bases to trimming and J lost 5 bases; unmatched junction nucleotides: 7. For the CDR3, the DNA is TGCAGTGCCCGGGGACTAGCGGGAGTTGAAGATACGCAGTATTTT. Encoded protein: CSARGLAGVEDTQYF.

This clonotype came up many times. The chain uses TRBV9 and TRBJ1-2; a possible D gene is TRBD1 (5 bases). The CDR3 covers 12 residues. Germline V CDR1 and CDR2: SGDLS, YYNGEE. V dropped 2 bases and J dropped 7 bases, with 9 bases sitting between them. The CDR3 region is CASSVREGGYTF. In nucleotides, the CDR3 is TGTGCCAGCAGCGTCAGGGAAGGTGGCTACACCTTC.

The chain employs TRBV6-1 and TRBJ2-1; TRBD2 matches at 13 bases. The CDR3 sequence is 14 residues long. Trimming took 7 bases from V and 10 from J; bases not matched to a gene: 7. Germline V gives CDR1 MNHNS, CDR2 SASEGT. The CDR3 region has the DNA TGTGCCAGCACCGGGACTAGCGGGATTTCAGAGCAGTTCTTC. Its protein is CASTGTSGISEQFF.

This clonotype occurred many times. This chain uses TRBV19 with TRBJ2-1, with D possibly matching TRBD2 (6 bases). Germline values: CDR1 LNHDA, CDR2 SQIVND (reference sequence). V was pared by 5 bases and J by 4 bases, with 21 bases between. The CDR3 is made up of 17 amino acids. DNA of the CDR3: TGTGCCAGTAGTTCTCCCTCCTCGACTAGGGTTTACAATGAGCAGTTCTTC. Its translation is CASSSPSSTRVYNEQFF.

This clonotype was recorded many times. The chain links TRBV6-1 to TRBJ2-7, with D possibly TRBD1 on 6 matching bases. The CDR3 has 14 residues. V shed 4 bases and J shed 2 bases, with 12 bases lying between them. The V gene's germline CDR1 is MNHNS and CDR2 SASEGT. This CDR3 reads CASSGLTGTYEQYV. CDR3 coding DNA: TGTGCCAGCAGTGGTCTGACAGGAACCTACGAGCAGTACGTC.

The chain couples TRBV11-1 to TRBJ2-7; tentatively, D is TRBD1 (6 bases). Germline CDR1 reads SGHAT; CDR2 reads FQDESV (reference sequence). Trimming shortened V by 7 bases and J by 5 bases, and 18 bases separated the two germline ends. The CDR3 is 14 amino acids. The CDR3 sequence is CASKNTGIWNEQYF. The DNA of the CDR3 is TGTGCCAGCAAGAACACAGGGATATGGAACGAGCAGTACTTC. The full variable domain, completed using reference TRBV11-1 and TRBJ2-7, is EAEVAQSPRYKITEKSQAVAFWCDPISGHATLYWYRQILGQGPELLVQFQDESVVDDSQLPKDRFSAERLKGVDSTLKIQPAELGDSAMYLCASKNTGIWNEQYFGPGTRLTVT.

The chain recombines TRBV27 with TRBJ2-1; D is tentatively TRBD1 or TRBD2 (5 bases each). This CDR3 region has 15 residues. Trimming took off 3 bases at V and 2 bases at J, with 11 bases between the two ends. Per the germline V gene, CDR1 is MNHEY and CDR2 is SMNVEV (reference sequence). This CDR3 is CASSFRDPTYNEQFF. CDR3 nucleotides: TGTGCCAGCAGTTTTCGGGACCCTACCTACAATGAGCAGTTCTTC.

The V call is TRBV19, the J call TRBJ2-7; 9 positions match TRBD1. V was clipped by 5 bases and J by 2 bases; unmatched bases: 7. Germline CDR1 is LNHDA and CDR2 is SQIVND (reference sequence). The CDR3 totals 15 residues. The CDR3 coding sequence is TGTGCCAGTAGTGGGTCGACAGGGGGTCCCTACGAGCAGTACTTC. Translated: CASSGSTGGPYEQYF.

This clonotype was observed at least ten times. This chain uses TRBV2 with TRBJ2-3; the D gene is possibly TRBD2 (6 bases). Trimming stripped 6 bases from V and 4 bases from J, with 20 bases between. The CDR3 is 16 amino acids. Germline CDR1 reads SNHLY; CDR2 reads FYNNEI. As DNA, the CDR3 is TGTGCCAGCAGGGACGACAGACTAGTTTTTTCAGATACGCAGTATTTT. Its translation: CASRDDRLVFSDTQYF.

This chain joins TRBV9 and TRBJ2-2; tentative D call: TRBD1 (5 bases). From germline, CDR1 is SGDLS and CDR2 YYNGEE. The V end lost 3 bases, the J end lost 1 base, and 16 bases lay between the germline ends. This CDR3 has 17 residues. The CDR3 DNA follows: TGTGCCAGCAGCGGCGAAGATCAGGGCGTGAACACCGGGGAGCTGTTTTTT. Its protein is CASSGEDQGVNTGELFF.

This clonotype was detected many times. The rearrangement links TRBV12-3 or TRBV12-4 to TRBJ1-1; 8 bases align to TRBD1. This CDR3 is built from 15 residues. J gave up 2 bases and V 7 bases, and 9 bases lay outside the gene matches. CDR3 sequence (DNA): TGTGCCAGCACACAGGGGGTCGTAACCAACACTGAAGCTTTCTTT. It translates to CASTQGVVTNTEAFF.

This clonotype was seen more than once but under ten times. The chain uses TRBV6-1 and TRBJ2-4; 9 positions match TRBD1. J lost 0 bases, V lost 5 bases, and 17 bases had no gene match. The CDR3 runs 20 residues. Germline V CDR1 and CDR2: MNHNS, SASEGT. The CDR3, as DNA: TGTGCCAGCAGTACTCACTCGAGGACAGGGGTTTCGTTAGCCAAAAACATTCAGTACTTC. It encodes CASSTHSRTGVSLAKNIQYF.

This clonotype was observed many times. The V gene is TRBV11-2, the J gene TRBJ1-3; D not resolved. CDR3 size: 17 residues. Germline lookup yields CDR1 SGHAT and CDR2 FQNNGV. Trimming pared 0 bases from V and 0 bases from J, leaving 12 bases between. Here the CDR3 reads CASSLEAHVSSGNTIYF. DNA for the CDR3: TGTGCCAGCAGCTTAGAGGCCCACGTGAGCTCTGGAAACACCATATATTTT.

The table lists this clonotype with a few counts. The chain carries TRBV4-2 and TRBJ2-1; 10 nucleotides agree with TRBD2. This CDR3 is built from 17 residues. From germline, CDR1 is LGHNA and CDR2 YNFKEQ. V trimming: 0 bases; J trimming: 8 bases; junction bases outside the gene matches: 10. This CDR3 is CASSQESRTSGDDEQFF. Here the CDR3 DNA reads TGTGCCAGCAGCCAAGAGTCAAGGACTAGCGGCGACGATGAGCAGTTCTTC.

This clonotype has at least ten counts. The chain joins TRBV11-3 to TRBJ1-1; D is unresolved. This CDR3 comprises 15 residues. Germline V gene data show CDR1 as SGHNT and CDR2 as YENEEA. The ends were cut back, 5 bases at V and 3 bases at J, with 16 bases in the middle. CDR3 sequence reads: CASSHNSLRDTEAFF. DNA of the CDR3: TGTGCCAGCAGCCATAACAGCCTAAGAGACACTGAAGCTTTCTTT.

This clonotype was seen many times. The chain recombines TRBV3-1 with TRBJ2-2; D not certain. Germline V gene lookup returns CDR1 LGHDT and CDR2 YNNKEL (reference sequence). The CDR3 has 17 residues. V was trimmed by 1 base and J by 4 bases, leaving 16 bases between them. The CDR3 coding sequence is TGTGCCAGCAGCCAAGTTATGCTGTCAGCGAGCACCGGGGAGCTGTTTTTT. It specifies CASSQVMLSASTGELFF.

V usage is TRBV11-3 and J usage is TRBJ2-2, with a tentative D call TRBD2 (8 bases). The V end lost 4 bases, the J end lost 6 bases, and 21 bases lay between the germline ends. The CDR3 has 17 amino acids. Germline-derived CDR1 and CDR2 are SGHNT and YENEEA. CDR3 sequence: CASSSTGGDSPPGELFF. Here the CDR3 DNA reads TGTGCCAGCAGCTCCACCGGGGGGGACAGTCCCCCCGGGGAGCTGTTTTTT.

This chain joins TRBV20-1 and TRBJ1-2; D may be TRBD1 (5 bases). Germline CDR1 is DFQATT and CDR2 is SNEGSKA (reference sequence). The CDR3 is made up of 14 amino acids. Trimming pared 3 bases from V and 7 bases from J, leaving 18 bases between. The DNA for the CDR3 is TGCAGTGCTAGGCCCCCCTGGGGGGGGGGTGGCTACACCTTC. It encodes CSARPPWGGGGYTF.

For this clonotype: A much larger clone lies one base from this, so it may be a read error. This chain links TRBV6-2 or TRBV6-3 with TRBJ1-1; D is perhaps TRBD1 (6 bases). The CDR3 is 14 amino acids. Germline loops: CDR1 MNHEY, CDR2 SVGEGT. The CDR3 DNA sequence: TGTGCAACAATCAGCCTGGGGGCGAGCACTGAAGCTTTCTTT. Its translation is CATISLGASTEAFF.

The rearrangement uses TRBV5-5 and TRBJ1-1, with TRBD1 identical over 10 bases. V was pared by 4 bases and J by 3 bases, with 6 bases of the junction left unmatched. Germline CDR1 is SGHKS and CDR2 is YYEKEE (reference sequence). The CDR3 contains 15 residues. The CDR3 region has the DNA TGTGCCAGCAGCCGCCGACAGGGGGCTGACACTGAAGCTTTCTTT. It translates to CASSRRQGADTEAFF. Supplemented by reference TRBV5-5 and TRBJ1-1, the full variable domain reads DAGVTQSPTHLIKTRGQQVTLRCSPISGHKSVSWYQQVLGQGPQFIFQYYEKEERGRGNFPDRFSARQFPNYSSELNVNALLLGDSALYLCASSRRQGADTEAFFGQGTRLTVV.

This clonotype has at least ten counts. The J gene is TRBJ2-2, the V gene TRBV11-1; maybe TRBD1 (6 bases). This CDR3 has 15 residues. Trimming took off 2 bases at V and 5 bases at J, with 12 bases between the two ends. CDR1 is SGHAT, CDR2 FQDESV, per germline (reference sequence). CDR3 amino acids: CASSLSSTGTGELFF. CDR3 DNA: TGTGCCAGCAGCTTATCCAGCACAGGGACCGGGGAGCTGTTTTTT.

The J gene is TRBJ2-3, the V gene TRBV13; D tentatively fits TRBD1 or TRBD2 (5 bases each). The V gene lost 5 bases and the J gene lost 2 bases, with 17 bases spanning the gap. The germline gives CDR1 PRHDT, CDR2 FYEKMQ (reference sequence). CDR3 length: 16 residues. CDR3 in DNA: TGTGCCAGCAGCCTGAGTTTCAGGGACCCCACAGATACGCAGTATTTT. This translates into CASSLSFRDPTDTQYF.

This clonotype has a count of ten or more. The chain recombines TRBV7-9 with TRBJ1-4; a possible D gene is TRBD1 (5 bases). Germline V gene lookup returns CDR1 SEHNR and CDR2 FQNEAQ (reference sequence). The CDR3 sequence is 14 residues long. V lost 1 base to trimming and J lost 4 bases, with 7 bases between them. The CDR3 reads CASSLVGGNEKLFF. The CDR3 nucleotides are TGTGCCAGCAGCTTAGTCGGGGGTAATGAAAAACTGTTTTTT. Filled out from reference TRBV7-9 and TRBJ1-4, the complete variable domain reads DTGVSQNPRHKITKRGQNVTFRCDPISEHNRLYWYRQTLGQGPEFLTYFQNEAQLEKSRLLSDRFSAERPKGSFSTLEIQRTEQGDSAMYLCASSLVGGNEKLFFGSGTQLSVL.

This clonotype was seen repeatedly, ten times or more. The CDR3 region has the DNA TGTGCCAGCAGTTTAGATGGGGGAAACACCATATATTTT. This translates into CASSLDGGNTIYF. The chain links TRBV12-3 or TRBV12-4 to TRBJ1-3; D is unclear. This CDR3 is 13 amino acids long. V was shortened by 1 base and J by 4 bases, with 5 bases between the two germline ends.

This clonotype is a singleton in its sample. A much larger clone sits a single nucleotide away, making a read error possible. The final CDR3 position lacks the conserved phenylalanine or tryptophan, pointing to a likely read error. The J gene is TRBJ1-3, the V gene TRBV12-3 or TRBV12-4; TRBD1 agrees at 7 bases. This CDR3 contains 16 residues. V trimming: 5 bases; J trimming: 0 bases; junction bases outside the gene matches: 7. The DNA for the CDR3 is TGTGCCAGCAGTCCAGGGACAGCTAGCTCTGGAAACACCATATATTCT. Encoded protein: CASSPGTASSGNTIYS.